This T cell receptor beta chain was identified in a study of T and B cells in COVID-19 patients. For the study at large: Blood was sampled from COVID-19 patients who were either actively infected or recovered. Active-infection patients were older, median around 62 years, than recovered patients, median approximately 35 years.

BIOMED2 TRB-A/B primer pools were used in multiplex TRB PCR. TCRdb analysed the multiplex PCR reads with MiXCR anew, one entry per CDR3 protein. In the table there are approximately 10,000 distinct CDR3 sequences, just under 30% of which are singletons. This clonotype occurred a few times. Its antigen remains unknown. Whole-study results and caveats: CD4+, regulatory T cell, CD8+ and sorted SARS-CoV-2-responsive or tetramer+ T cells were not yet sequenced.

Germline CDR1 is MNHEY and CDR2 is SMNVEV (reference sequence). This CDR3 has 14 amino acids. The germline V and J ends were trimmed by 2 bases and 2 bases, with 9 bases remaining between them. TRB was amplified from about 250-500 ng of blood genomic DNA. The rearrangement uses TRBV27 and TRBJ1-1; D perhaps matches TRBD1 (5 bases). The sample comprised blood. This TCR derives from a human donor who had recovered from COVID-19. CDR3 nucleotides: TGTGCCAGCAGTTTACGGCAGGGAAACACTGAAGCTTTCTTT. It codes for CASSLRQGNTEAFF.